The clone carrying this T cell receptor (beta chain) has a count of ten or more. Its antigen is unknown. The data are from a study of Graves' ophthalmopathy and Graves' hyperthyroidism. Looking at the study overall: Calling hyperthyroidism stable required that no ophthalmopathy show up within 18 months of follow-up.

Per the germline V gene, CDR1 is SGHTS and CDR2 is YDEGEE. Trimming pared 0 bases from V and 16 bases from J, leaving 19 bases between. The CDR3 totals 14 residues. Serum thyroxine and TRAb, along with clinical symptoms, thyroid ultrasound and orbital computed tomography, were what diagnosis relied on. Study-wide results and caveats: Blood samples also showed most expanded thyroid clonotypes exceeding 0.001 frequency.

From RNA, the CDR3 regions of TCR beta chains were amplified and sequenced. The first-round RT-PCR employed HTBI primers together with the Qiagen OneStep RT-PCR kit. A multiplex PCR was then performed as the second round. Each CDR3 protein gets one entry after TCRdb re-called the multiplex PCR reads with MiXCR. The data contain about 550,000 distinct CDR3 sequences, 35% to 40% of them singletons. V is TRBV5-8 and J is TRBJ1-4, with TRBD1 as a possible D gene (5 bases). The sample was peripheral blood or thyroid tissue (not recorded which). The receptor's source is an adult man with Graves' hyperthyroidism. CDR3 DNA: TGTGCCAGCAGCTTGGGGCAGGGCCCTTACCCCTGGTTTTTT. Encoded protein: CASSLGQGPYPWFF.